This TCR beta chain was found in a study of blood T cell repertoires in COVID-19 (dated by TCRdb to 2019 to 2021). Regarding the research as a whole: The collaborator samples originated in the United States, Italy and Spain and spanned the acute and convalescent phases of COVID-19. Subjects who had been exposed to COVID-19, were actively infected with it, or had recovered from it provided the deeply sampled blood TCRbeta repertoires that made up the dataset. The repertoires were released in a freely available public database meant as a resource for research on the immune response to SARS-CoV-2. Where available, HLA class I and class II types were obtained from metadata supplied by the sample provider rather than from assay-based typing. Nearly every sample came with metadata listing a de-identified subject ID, COVID-19 status, age in years and sex. Samples came from the ongoing ImmuneRACE study (first 160 participants) plus 1,254 subjects from 6 global collaborators. The prospective study material was composed of cDNA or gDNA derived from T cells, B-cell-depleted T cells, or PBMCs.

One collaborating source in Seattle enrolled patients while the patients were actively infected and followed the patients over time throughout the course of disease. The collaborating institutions used their own protocols to collect whole blood in K2EDTA tubes. For TCRbeta analysis, collaborators shipped samples in one of three forms: frozen whole blood, isolated PBMCs, or DNA extracted from either of those sample types. CDR1 MNHEY and CDR2 SMNVEV were looked up in the germline V gene (reference sequence). Relative to germline, V is 4 bases shorter and J is 8 bases shorter, with 8 bases between their ends. Reading from cysteine to phenylalanine, the CDR3 counts 11 amino acids. Only the CDR3 DNA is retained, 33 bases long and in frame from the first base. Results and caveats for the whole study, not just this receptor: How much clinical and demographic metadata was included differed by source and by participant, and the metadata was provided uncurated.

The immunoSEQ Assay, a bias-controlled multiplex PCR, was used to amplify TCRbeta CDR3 regions from genomic DNA. For the original study's pipeline: Nucleated cell counts per sample were estimated from amplification of reference gene primers within the assay. To quantify the absolute abundance of each unique TCRbeta CDR3 rearrangement, sequence reads were collapsed and filtered. Productive Simpson clonality was computed per sample as the square root of Simpson's diversity index over productive rearrangements. Not all clones reach the TCRdb copy of this immuneACCESS table, which keeps in-frame sequences only. Checked studies attribute under half of the gap to unresolved V genes and leave the rest unexplained. The V and J calls and the clone size are those of that table, but D and trimming were determined from the DNA. The sample contains roughly 500,000 clones, roughly 89% of them found a single time. Of the sample, 0.75% to 0.9% is held by the ten largest clones.

Remarks on this clone: Its antigen remains undetermined. No much larger clone is present one base from it, and per-base qualities are unavailable.

The rearranged chain carries TRBV27 and TRBJ1-2, with an unclear D gene assignment. This clonotype was sampled from a man between 18 and 35 years old with COVID-19, enrolled during active disease. The specimen sequenced was peripheral blood. The CDR3 protein sequence reads: CASSSGEGYTF. The DNA sequence is given as TGTGCCAGCAGTTCGGGAGAGGGCTACACCTTC.